These T cell receptor beta chains were read from a single sample in a study of control samples from healthy donors and cancer patients. Generated by immunoSEQ multiplex PCR, the TCRdb table keeps only in-frame clones and is missing some. Of 190,000 or so clones listed, approximately 92% are singletons. The sequenced material came from blood. These TCRs come from a man aged 18-30 years in good health. The CDR3 runs from the conserved cysteine through the conserved F or W. The order of the fields is V gene, clone size, J gene, D gene, CDR3 length, CDR3 DNA, CDR3 protein. The D gene is left open where the match is weak. Some rows have no size entry. The others give once, few or many, or a class for an expanded clone.

v_call: TRBV9; clone_size: .; j_call: TRBJ1-1; d_call: .; cdr3_length: 14; cdr3_nt: TGTGCCAGCAGCGTAGCCTCTAGGAACACTGAAGCTTTCTTT; cdr3_aa: CASSVASRNTEAFF
v_call: TRBV5-1; clone_size: .; j_call: TRBJ1-1; d_call: .; cdr3_length: 14; cdr3_nt: TGCGCCAGCAGCTTGGAGGCCATGAACACTGAAGCTTTCTTT; cdr3_aa: CASSLEAMNTEAFF
v_call: TRBV29-1; clone_size: .; j_call: TRBJ1-4; d_call: TRBD1; cdr3_length: 13; cdr3_nt: TGCAGCATGCAGGGGGCGTCTAATGAAAAACTGTTTTTT; cdr3_aa: CSMQGASNEKLFF
v_call: TRBV30; clone_size: .; j_call: TRBJ2-3; d_call: TRBD2; cdr3_length: 15; cdr3_nt: TGTGCCTGTGGACTAGCGGGGGGCGTCACAGATACGCAGTATTTT; cdr3_aa: CACGLAGGVTDTQYF
v_call: TRBV27; clone_size: .; j_call: TRBJ2-1; d_call: .; cdr3_length: 14; cdr3_nt: TGTGCCAGCAGCCTGGGGGGGCTCTACAATGAGCAGTTCTTC; cdr3_aa: CASSLGGLYNEQFF
v_call: TRBV27; clone_size: .; j_call: TRBJ2-2; d_call: .; cdr3_length: 13; cdr3_nt: TGTGCCAGCAGTTTGCTATCCAAGGGGGAGCTGTTTTTT; cdr3_aa: CASSLLSKGELFF
v_call: TRBV5-8; clone_size: .; j_call: TRBJ2-3; d_call: .; cdr3_length: 15; cdr3_nt: TGTGCCAGCCCCTCGGGGGTCTTAAGCACAGATACGCAGTATTTT; cdr3_aa: CASPSGVLSTDTQYF
v_call: TRBV3-1/TRBV3-2; clone_size: .; j_call: TRBJ2-4; d_call: TRBD2; cdr3_length: 19; cdr3_nt: TGTGCCAGCAGCCAAGATCCCGGGGGGGAGATTAGGGCCAAAAACATTCAGTACTTC; cdr3_aa: CASSQDPGGEIRAKNIQYF
v_call: TRBV4-2; clone_size: .; j_call: TRBJ1-2; d_call: .; cdr3_length: 16; cdr3_nt: TGTGCCAGCAGCCAGGCCGGGACATCTCACATCTATGGCTACACCTTC; cdr3_aa: CASSQAGTSHIYGYTF
v_call: TRBV7-9; clone_size: few; j_call: TRBJ2-7; d_call: TRBD1; cdr3_length: 13; cdr3_nt: TGTGCCAGCAGCTCGGGACAGGGGCACGAGCAGTACTTC; cdr3_aa: CASSSGQGHEQYF
v_call: TRBV19; clone_size: .; j_call: TRBJ1-1; d_call: TRBD1; cdr3_length: 15; cdr3_nt: TGTGCCAGTAGTATCCGGACAGGGGAGAACACTGAAGCTTTCTTT; cdr3_aa: CASSIRTGENTEAFF
v_call: TRBV7-8; clone_size: .; j_call: TRBJ2-5; d_call: TRBD2; cdr3_length: 14; cdr3_nt: TGTGCCTGCCAACTAGCGGGGGACCAAGAGACCCAGTACTTC; cdr3_aa: CACQLAGDQETQYF
v_call: TRBV10-2; clone_size: .; j_call: TRBJ2-3; d_call: TRBD2; cdr3_length: 17; cdr3_nt: TGCGCCAGCAGTGAGCCTAAGGGGACTAGCGGGCCAAACCTTGGGTATTTT; cdr3_aa: CASSEPKGTSGPNLGYF
v_call: TRBV18; clone_size: .; j_call: TRBJ1-6; d_call: .; cdr3_length: 13; cdr3_nt: TGTGCCAGCTCACCAGGGCTTAATTCACCCCTCCACTTT; cdr3_aa: CASSPGLNSPLHF
v_call: TRBV30; clone_size: .; j_call: TRBJ2-5; d_call: TRBD2; cdr3_length: 14; cdr3_nt: TGTGCCTGGAAGCCTAGCGGGGGATGGGAGACCCAGTACTTC; cdr3_aa: CAWKPSGGWETQYF
v_call: TRBV6-2/TRBV6-3; clone_size: .; j_call: TRBJ1-2; d_call: .; cdr3_length: 12; cdr3_nt: TGTGCCAGCAGCCCCGGGGCGCGTGGCTACACCTTC; cdr3_aa: CASSPGARGYTF
v_call: TRBV6-5; clone_size: .; j_call: TRBJ2-3; d_call: TRBD2; cdr3_length: 14; cdr3_nt: TGTGCCAGCAGTCGCGGGGGGGCCTCAGATACGCAGTATTTT; cdr3_aa: CASSRGGASDTQYF
v_call: TRBV20-1; clone_size: .; j_call: TRBJ1-2; d_call: .; cdr3_length: 10; cdr3_nt: TGCAGTGCTAGAAGTGGGGGCTACACCTTC; cdr3_aa: CSARSGGYTF
v_call: TRBV5-1; clone_size: once; j_call: TRBJ2-3; d_call: .; cdr3_length: 13; cdr3_nt: TGCGCCAGCAGCGAGAGCGCGACAGATACGCAGTATTTT; cdr3_aa: CASSESATDTQYF
v_call: TRBV28; clone_size: .; j_call: TRBJ2-2; d_call: TRBD2; cdr3_length: 16; cdr3_nt: TGTGCCAGCAGTAGACTAGCGGGGGGGAACACCGGGGAGCTGTTTTTT; cdr3_aa: CASSRLAGGNTGELFF
v_call: TRBV19; clone_size: .; j_call: TRBJ1-3; d_call: .; cdr3_length: 16; cdr3_nt: TGTGCCAGTAGTATCCGCTGGGCGGGATCTGGAAACACCATATATTTT; cdr3_aa: CASSIRWAGSGNTIYF
v_call: TRBV28; clone_size: .; j_call: TRBJ1-6; d_call: TRBD1; cdr3_length: 13; cdr3_nt: TGTGCCAGCAGCAGTGACAGGGCCCGGGACCTCCACTTT; cdr3_aa: CASSSDRARDLHF
v_call: TRBV6-5; clone_size: .; j_call: TRBJ2-1; d_call: .; cdr3_length: 13; cdr3_nt: TGTGCCACGGAGTCCCTCCTTAACAATGAGCAGTTCTTC; cdr3_aa: CATESLLNNEQFF
v_call: TRBV28; clone_size: .; j_call: TRBJ1-2; d_call: TRBD1; cdr3_length: 14; cdr3_nt: TGTGCCAGCAGTCCGACAGGGGGCGGCTATGGCTACACCTTC; cdr3_aa: CASSPTGGGYGYTF
v_call: TRBV6-5; clone_size: .; j_call: TRBJ1-3; d_call: .; cdr3_length: 16; cdr3_nt: TGTGCCAGCAGTTTATACAGGGAAAACTCTGGAAACACCATATATTTT; cdr3_aa: CASSLYRENSGNTIYF
v_call: TRBV25-1; clone_size: .; j_call: TRBJ2-7; d_call: TRBD1; cdr3_length: 16; cdr3_nt: TGTGCCAGCAGTGAATGGGGACAGGGGGCGAACTACGAGCAGTACTTC; cdr3_aa: CASSEWGQGANYEQYF
v_call: TRBV5-8; clone_size: .; j_call: TRBJ1-1; d_call: TRBD1; cdr3_length: 13; cdr3_nt: TGTGCCAGCCGCCGGACAGGTCGGACTGAAGCTTTCTTT; cdr3_aa: CASRRTGRTEAFF
v_call: TRBV6-5; clone_size: .; j_call: TRBJ2-7; d_call: .; cdr3_length: 11; cdr3_nt: TGTGCCAGCAGCGGGTGGAACGAGCAGTACTTC; cdr3_aa: CASSGWNEQYF
v_call: TRBV3-1/TRBV3-2; clone_size: .; j_call: TRBJ1-2; d_call: .; cdr3_length: 15; cdr3_nt: TGTGCCAGCAGCCAAGCCCGGATCCTACCCACTGGCTACACCTTC; cdr3_aa: CASSQARILPTGYTF
v_call: TRBV7-5; clone_size: once; j_call: TRBJ2-3; d_call: .; cdr3_length: 13; cdr3_nt: TGTGTCAGAAGCGGCCTGTCTTCCTATACGCAGTATTTT; cdr3_aa: CVRSGLSSYTQYF
v_call: TRBV3-1/TRBV3-2; clone_size: .; j_call: TRBJ1-5; d_call: .; cdr3_length: 13; cdr3_nt: TGTGCCAGCAGCCAAACAGGGAGACAGCCCCAGCATTTT; cdr3_aa: CASSQTGRQPQHF
v_call: TRBV18; clone_size: .; j_call: TRBJ2-2; d_call: .; cdr3_length: 17; cdr3_nt: TGTGCCAGCTCACCCTATTTAGGGGCGGCGAACACCGGGGAGCTGTTTTTT; cdr3_aa: CASSPYLGAANTGELFF
v_call: TRBV18; clone_size: .; j_call: TRBJ1-2; d_call: .; cdr3_length: 16; cdr3_nt: TGTGCCAGCTCACCAACTGCCGACAGCCCAAACTATGGCTACACCTTC; cdr3_aa: CASSPTADSPNYGYTF
v_call: TRBV10-3; clone_size: .; j_call: TRBJ2-2; d_call: TRBD1; cdr3_length: 19; cdr3_nt: TGTGCCATCAGTGAAACAGGGGGATTCCTCTCAGCGAACACCGGGGAGCTGTTTTTT; cdr3_aa: CAISETGGFLSANTGELFF